This TCR beta chain was sequenced during a study of T cell changes during pregnancy in multiple sclerosis. V was trimmed by 2 bases and J by 6 bases, leaving 14 bases between them. This CDR3 region has 13 residues. Germline CDR1 GTSNPN, CDR2 SVGIG (reference sequence). Here immunoSEQ multiplex PCR was the method, and the copy in TCRdb shows in-frame clones only, minus some. The repertoire includes roughly 79,000 clones, about 93% of them detected once, and about 0.42% sits in the top ten. Sequencing was performed on CD4+ T cells from peripheral blood mononuclear cells, taken before pregnancy. The clonotype comes from a female donor with multiple sclerosis, enrolled in a pregnancy study. The rearrangement uses TRBV30 and TRBJ2-7; perhaps TRBD1 as D (5 bases). Here the CDR3 DNA reads TGTGCCTGGAGTCTCAGGACACCAAGCGAGCAGTACTTC. The encoded protein is CAWSLRTPSEQYF.